The entry that follows covers one TCR beta chain sequence. Its antigen remains undetermined. No much larger clonotype is one base removed from it; base qualities were not supplied. Healthy HIV-negative adults with no recently reported acute infections or vaccinations were included as donors. Every donor was a Caucasian adult residing in Nashville, Tennessee, USA. CD4+ T cells were enriched by magnetic negative selection, after which naive cells were positively selected on CD45RA and the negative fraction was taken as the memory subset. Blood was obtained by leukapheresis, after which PBMCs were separated by Ficoll-Histopaque density gradient centrifugation and cryopreserved in liquid nitrogen vapor phase. Analytical flow cytometry was used to check the purity and quantity of each magnetically sorted T cell population. Genomic DNA was isolated from every sorted fraction and measured by UV absorbance on a Nanodrop 2000c.

Using the deep immunoSEQ assay, TCR CDR3 regions were amplified from genomic DNA by multiplex PCR. For each cell subset, the extracted genomic DNA was distributed evenly across all wells of several immunoSEQ 96-well plates, and each plate served as one replicate. For sorted subsets, roughly 0.2 ug genomic DNA, equal to 25,000 to 35,000 T cell genomes, was loaded into each replicate PCR. Purified libraries were measured with a Qubit 3.0 fluorometer, size-checked on a Bioanalyzer 2100, and measured again with the KAPA Library Quantification kit. Every immunoSEQ 96-well plate was sequenced on a dedicated single-read 150-cycle Illumina NextSeq 550 flow cell. Concerning the study's data processing: Because the immunoSEQ output included only junctional sequences and no quality scores, the filtering could not be the same as the filtering used for full-length reads. Sequences were annotated with PyIR, a Python wrapper for IgBLAST v1.9, using IMGT germline references to assign V/J genes and CDR3. Reads with weak V/J assignments (E-value above 1e-6), missing CDR3, stop codons, out-of-frame junctions, or ambiguous translated residues were removed. V3J clonotypes were defined by identical inferred V gene, J gene, and CDR3 amino acid sequence. The percentage overlap between two repertoires was calculated by dividing the number of shared unique clonotypes by the size of the smaller repertoire. RTK rarefaction, the Chao1 estimator, and Recon v2.1 estimates of unobserved clonotypes were used to assess repertoire richness. Generation probabilities were computed with OLGA for all TCRbeta clonotypes obtained by the gDNA method from four donors. This is the immuneACCESS table as TCRdb keeps it, with only in-frame sequences that have V and J called. A part of the clones is gone; compared with another copy, unresolved V genes explain less than half, and the rest is unexplained. The V and J calls and the clone size are those of that table, but D and trimming were determined from the DNA. For this sample there are 1 million to 1.3 million clones; around 82% appear just once. The top ten clonotypes cover roughly 0.57% of the sample.

The source of the sample is a study of shared clonotypes between healthy human individuals (dated by TCRdb to 2019 to 2021). Describing the broader study: A couple of women and three men aged 18 to 49 years were included in the cohort. Per donor, three plates each were used for CD4 naive and CD4 memory, two for CD8 naive, and one for CD8 memory. To estimate repertoire size and how much clonotype sharing occurs between individuals, the study deeply sequenced the blood TCR repertoires of about 5 healthy adults. Different laboratories and diverse techniques were used to prepare libraries and sequence TCR repertoires, to increase sequencing depth and limit assay-specific biases. Per donor, leukapheresis produced somewhere between about 0.85 and 9.5 billion PBMCs.

Broad study findings and their caveats: Sampling was limited to blood, and TCR repertoires in tissue likely differ from TCR repertoires in blood. Rarefaction of sorted-subset datasets indicated incomplete sequencing despite the large sequencing depth. Because the study included a small number of donors, the genetic and exposure-history diversity represented was limited. Compared with non-shared clonotypes, clonotypes shared by all four sorted-subset donors had higher generation probabilities. Pairwise subsampling led to the expectation that sequencing depth would affect the degree of clonotype sharing among donors. Estimated clonotype richness was generally larger for naive than for memory subsets. When a few donors were compared, the shared fraction of clonotypes was about 5.4% for naive CD4, about 4% for naive CD8, 2% to 2.5% for memory CD4, and 0.3% to 0.5% for memory CD8.

As encoded in the germline V gene, CDR1 is KGHSH while CDR2 is LQKENI. From the cysteine up to the phenylalanine, the CDR3 has a length of 14 residues. Here the CDR3 DNA is all that survives: 42 bases in frame from base 1. V is pared back by 3 bases and J by 8 bases, with 14 bases lying between the germline termini. The chain uses TRBV18 and TRBJ1-3; the D gene is possibly TRBD1, with 5 bases matching. The sample was memory CD4+ T cells from PBMCs. The cell subset or site label on this specimen signifies: CD45RA-negative fraction. The sequence derives from a young man in good health. Some clones in this sample may be carry-over from other donors' samples. The bases read TGTGCCAGCTCACCTTCCAGGGTCGGGGACACCATATATTTT. It codes for CASSPSRVGDTIYF. The CDR3, completed at both ends by the reference TRBV18 and TRBJ1-3 genes, gives the full variable domain NAGVMQNPRHLVRRRGQEARLRCSPMKGHSHVYWYRQLPEEGLKFMVYLQKENIIDESGMPKERFSAEFPKEGPSILRIQQVVRGDSAAYFCASSPSRVGDTIYFGEGSWLTVV.